This T cell receptor beta chain was found in a study of identical twins. Template switching added a universal primer site, and cDNA bore unique molecular identifiers. TCRdb re-called the 5' RACE reads with MiXCR, one entry per CDR3 protein. The sample includes hundreds of thousands of distinct CDR3 sequences, over 20% seen only once; the top ten take approximately 4.5%. With 7 bases removed from V and 4 bases from J, the gap between germline ends came to 13 bases. From germline, CDR1 is SQVTM and CDR2 ANQGSEA. The CDR3 sequence is 12 residues long. The sample holds many counts of this clonotype. Healthy Caucasians, and only they, were the donors. This sample was shared with a second study, whose subject was T cells expressing NK-cell markers. That study reports: Researchers got TCR beta repertoires out of sorted CD3+CD56+NKG2C+, CD3+CD56+NKG2C- and CD3+CD56-NKG2C+ T cells.

The sequenced sample consisted of PBMCs. The TCR was taken from a young woman in good health. The V gene is TRBV29-1, the J gene TRBJ2-5, with a weak D call TRBD1 (5 bases). The CDR3: CSARTQGETQYF. The CDR3 region has the DNA TGCAGCGCACGGACCCAGGGAGAGACCCAGTACTTC.